This T cell receptor (beta chain) was found in a study of T cell repertoires and Cas9 in healthy adults. Study background: SpCas9-reactive CD4 and CD8 T cells were characterized for potency, cytotoxicity and lineage.

The assay was immunoSEQ multiplex PCR, and TCRdb's table has in-frame clones only and misses some. Of about 22,000 clones in the sample, less than 95% were seen once. J was trimmed by 3 bases and V by 7 bases; bases with no gene match: 9. The CDR3 extends over 15 amino acids. Looked up from germline, CDR1 is MNHEY and CDR2 is SVGAGI. The chain employs TRBV6-5 and TRBJ2-1; 7 positions agree with TRBD2. Sequenced: CD4+ effector T cells (CD127+, CD25-, CD137-, CD154-) from PBMCs; culture status not recorded. The TCR sequence derives from a human donor in good health. The CDR3 loop reads CASTTWASGYNEQFF. CDR3 DNA: TGTGCCAGCACCACCTGGGCTAGCGGCTACAATGAGCAGTTCTTC.